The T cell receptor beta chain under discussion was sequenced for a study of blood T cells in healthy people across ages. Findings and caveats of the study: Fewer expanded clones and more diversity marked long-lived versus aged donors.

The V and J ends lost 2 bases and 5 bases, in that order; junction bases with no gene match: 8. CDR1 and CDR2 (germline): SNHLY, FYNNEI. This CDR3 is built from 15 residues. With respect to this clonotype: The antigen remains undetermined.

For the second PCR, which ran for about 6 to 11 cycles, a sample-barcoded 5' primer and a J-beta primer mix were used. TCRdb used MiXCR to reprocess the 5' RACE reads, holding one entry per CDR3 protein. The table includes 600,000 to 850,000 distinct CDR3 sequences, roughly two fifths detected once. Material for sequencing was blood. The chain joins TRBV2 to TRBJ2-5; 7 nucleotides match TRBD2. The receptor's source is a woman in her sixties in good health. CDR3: CASSEWASGRETQYF. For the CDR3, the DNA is TGTGCCAGCAGTGAATGGGCTAGCGGACGGGAGACCCAGTACTTC. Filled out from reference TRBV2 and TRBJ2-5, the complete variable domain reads EPEVTQTPSHQVTQMGQEVILRCVPISNHLYFYWYRQILGQKVEFLVSFYNNEISEKSEIFDDQFSVERPDGSNFTLKIRSTKLEDSAMYFCASSEWASGRETQYFGPGTRLLVL.